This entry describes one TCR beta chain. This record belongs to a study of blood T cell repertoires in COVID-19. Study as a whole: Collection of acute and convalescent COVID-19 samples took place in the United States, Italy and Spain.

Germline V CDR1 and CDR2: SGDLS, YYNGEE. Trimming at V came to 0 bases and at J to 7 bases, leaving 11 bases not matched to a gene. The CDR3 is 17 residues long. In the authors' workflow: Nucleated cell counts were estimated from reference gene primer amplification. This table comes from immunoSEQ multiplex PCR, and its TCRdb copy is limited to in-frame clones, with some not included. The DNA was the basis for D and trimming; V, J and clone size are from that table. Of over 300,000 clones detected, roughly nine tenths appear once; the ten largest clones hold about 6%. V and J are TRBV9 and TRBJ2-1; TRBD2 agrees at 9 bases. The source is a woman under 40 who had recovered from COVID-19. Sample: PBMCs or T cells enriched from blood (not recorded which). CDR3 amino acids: CASSVDPPSGVVNEQFF. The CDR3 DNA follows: TGTGCCAGCAGCGTAGACCCTCCTAGCGGGGTGGTAAATGAGCAGTTCTTC.